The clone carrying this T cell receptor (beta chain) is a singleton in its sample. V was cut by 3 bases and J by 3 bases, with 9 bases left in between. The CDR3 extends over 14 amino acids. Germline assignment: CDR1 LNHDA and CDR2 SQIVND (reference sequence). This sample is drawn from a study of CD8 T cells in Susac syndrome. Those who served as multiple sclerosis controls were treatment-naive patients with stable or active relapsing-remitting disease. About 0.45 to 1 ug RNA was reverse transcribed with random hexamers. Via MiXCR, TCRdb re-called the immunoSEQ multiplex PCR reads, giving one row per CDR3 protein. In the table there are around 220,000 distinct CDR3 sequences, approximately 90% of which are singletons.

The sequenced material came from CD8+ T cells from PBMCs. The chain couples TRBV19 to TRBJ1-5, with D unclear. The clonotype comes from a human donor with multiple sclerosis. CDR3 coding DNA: TGTGCCAGTAGTATGGGCCAGAACAATCAGCCCCAGCATTTT. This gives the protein CASSMGQNNQPQHF.